This passage covers 6 T cell receptor beta chains from one sample sequenced in a study of cytomegalovirus exposure and HLA in healthy donors. Primers included in the PCR were 60 Vbeta and 13 Jbeta primers. The method was immunoSEQ multiplex PCR; TCRdb's version includes in-frame clones alone and lacks a portion of them. This table holds fewer than 250,000 clones, 82% found once. The sample comprised PBMCs. All receptors come from a man in his forties in good health and CMV-seropositive.

This rearrangement joins TRBV19 to TRBJ2-5, with D tentatively TRBD1 (5 bases). Trimming removed 4 bases at V and 7 bases at J, with 16 bases between. Germline lookup yields CDR1 LNHDA and CDR2 SQIVND (reference sequence). This CDR3 spans 14 amino acids. The CDR3 is CASSTTQVAGTQYF. The CDR3 DNA reads TGTGCCAGTAGTACGACACAGGTCGCCGGGACCCAGTACTTC.

The chain recombines TRBV5-6 with TRBJ2-5; maybe TRBD1 (6 bases). The CDR3 spans 15 residues. Germline CDR1 is SGHDT and CDR2 is YYEEEE. The V end lost 3 bases, the J end lost 5 bases, and 17 bases lay between the germline ends. The CDR3 sequence: CASSSGRGGSETQYF. CDR3 DNA: TGTGCCAGCAGCTCCGGCAGGGGTGGGTCGGAGACCCAGTACTTC.

The rearrangement uses TRBV5-1 and TRBJ2-3; a possible D gene is TRBD2 (6 bases). Germline V lookup: CDR1 SGHRS, CDR2 YFSETQ. Trimming took 0 bases from V and 0 from J, leaving 8 bases between them. The CDR3 runs to 15 residues. The CDR3 coding sequence is TGCGCCAGCAGCTTGGAGGCGGGAAGCACAGATACGCAGTATTTT. Amino acids: CASSLEAGSTDTQYF.

V usage is TRBV6-6 and J usage is TRBJ2-1, with TRBD2 as a possible D gene (5 bases). The CDR3 is made up of 15 amino acids. Germline values: CDR1 MNHNY, CDR2 SVGAGI (reference sequence). V lost 8 bases and J 4 bases, leaving 18 bases between the germline ends. CDR3 sequence reads: CASPRERILYNEQFF. CDR3 sequence (DNA): TGTGCCAGCCCTAGGGAGCGTATACTGTACAATGAGCAGTTCTTC.

The count of this clone is one. CDR3 in DNA: TGCGCCAGCAGCCCTTCCCCCGACAGGGCGACAGATACGCAGTATTTT. Amino acid sequence: CASSPSPDRATDTQYF. V is TRBV5-1 and J is TRBJ2-3; the match to TRBD1 covers 7 bases. The trim removed 4 bases at V and 3 bases at J, leaving 11 bases unmatched. Germline V CDR1 and CDR2: SGHRS, YFSETQ. The CDR3 extends over 16 amino acids.

The chain couples TRBV7-3 to TRBJ2-1; D is unclear. Germline-derived CDR1 and CDR2 are SGHTA and FQGTGA. Trimming shortened V by 4 bases and J by 8 bases, and 15 bases separated the two germline ends. There are 14 residues in the CDR3. This CDR3 is CASSSSDAVDEQFF. The CDR3 DNA reads TGTGCCAGCAGCTCTAGTGATGCGGTCGATGAGCAGTTCTTC.